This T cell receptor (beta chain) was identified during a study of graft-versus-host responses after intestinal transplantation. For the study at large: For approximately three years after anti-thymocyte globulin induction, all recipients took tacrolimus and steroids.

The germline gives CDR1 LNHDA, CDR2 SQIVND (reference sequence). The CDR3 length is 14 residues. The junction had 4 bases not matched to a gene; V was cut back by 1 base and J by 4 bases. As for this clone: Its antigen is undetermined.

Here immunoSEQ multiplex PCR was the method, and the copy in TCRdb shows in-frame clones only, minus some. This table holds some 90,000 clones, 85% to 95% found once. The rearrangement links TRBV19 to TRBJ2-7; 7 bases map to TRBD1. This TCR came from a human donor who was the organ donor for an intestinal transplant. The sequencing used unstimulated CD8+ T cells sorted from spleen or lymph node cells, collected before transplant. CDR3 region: CASSIAGGEYEQYF. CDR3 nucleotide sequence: TGTGCCAGTAGTATAGCAGGGGGTGAGTACGAGCAGTACTTC.